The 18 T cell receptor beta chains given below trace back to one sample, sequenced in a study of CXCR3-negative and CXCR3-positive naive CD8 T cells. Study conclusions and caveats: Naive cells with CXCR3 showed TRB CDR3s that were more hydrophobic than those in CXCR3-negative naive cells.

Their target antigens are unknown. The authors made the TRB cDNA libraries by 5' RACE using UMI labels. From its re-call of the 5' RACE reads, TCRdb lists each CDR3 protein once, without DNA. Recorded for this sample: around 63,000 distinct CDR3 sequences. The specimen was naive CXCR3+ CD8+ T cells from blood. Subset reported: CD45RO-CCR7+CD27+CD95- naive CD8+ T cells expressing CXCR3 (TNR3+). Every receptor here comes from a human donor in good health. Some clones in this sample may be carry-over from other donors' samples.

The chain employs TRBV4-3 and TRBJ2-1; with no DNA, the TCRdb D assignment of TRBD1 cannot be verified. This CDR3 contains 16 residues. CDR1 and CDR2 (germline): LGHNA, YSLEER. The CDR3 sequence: CASSQDPGTGDNEQFF.

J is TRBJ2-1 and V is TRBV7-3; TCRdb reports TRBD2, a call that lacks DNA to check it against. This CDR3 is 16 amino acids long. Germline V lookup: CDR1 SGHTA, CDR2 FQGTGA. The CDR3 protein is CASSPLAGGLSHEQFF.

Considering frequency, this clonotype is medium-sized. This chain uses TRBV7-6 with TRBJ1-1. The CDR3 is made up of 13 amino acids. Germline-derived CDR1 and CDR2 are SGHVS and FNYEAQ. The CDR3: CASSSSLNTEAFF.

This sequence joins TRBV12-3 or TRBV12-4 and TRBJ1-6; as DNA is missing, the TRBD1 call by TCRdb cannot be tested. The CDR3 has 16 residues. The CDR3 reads CASSRSTGNYNSPLHF.

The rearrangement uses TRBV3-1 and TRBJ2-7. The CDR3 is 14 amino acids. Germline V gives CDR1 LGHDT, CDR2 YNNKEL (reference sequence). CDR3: CASSQGRITYEQYF.

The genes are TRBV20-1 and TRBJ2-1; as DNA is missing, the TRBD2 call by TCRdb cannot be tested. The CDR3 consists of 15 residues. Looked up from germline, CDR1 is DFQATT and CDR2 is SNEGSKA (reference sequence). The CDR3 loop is CSAADSRGENNEQFF.

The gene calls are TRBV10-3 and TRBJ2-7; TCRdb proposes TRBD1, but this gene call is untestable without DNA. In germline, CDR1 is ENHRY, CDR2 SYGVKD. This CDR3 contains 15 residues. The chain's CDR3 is CAINSPLRGLYEQYF.

The CDR3 reads CASSFSGMLRYEQYF. V usage is TRBV27 and J usage is TRBJ2-7; TCRdb's assignment of TRBD1 cannot be checked, as there is no DNA. The CDR3 is made up of 15 amino acids. CDR1 and CDR2 from the germline V gene are MNHEY and SMNVEV (reference sequence).

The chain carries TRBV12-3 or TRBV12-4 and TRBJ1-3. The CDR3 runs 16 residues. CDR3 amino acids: CASSLADAFSGNTIYF.

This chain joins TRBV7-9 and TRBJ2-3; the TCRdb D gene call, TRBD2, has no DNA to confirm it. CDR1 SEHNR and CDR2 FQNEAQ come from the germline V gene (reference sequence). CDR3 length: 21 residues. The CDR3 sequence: CASSLSLGGLAAHDNGDTQYF.

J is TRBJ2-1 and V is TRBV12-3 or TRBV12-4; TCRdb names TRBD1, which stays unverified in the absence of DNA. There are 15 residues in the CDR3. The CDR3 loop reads CASSFPGGGSDEQFF.

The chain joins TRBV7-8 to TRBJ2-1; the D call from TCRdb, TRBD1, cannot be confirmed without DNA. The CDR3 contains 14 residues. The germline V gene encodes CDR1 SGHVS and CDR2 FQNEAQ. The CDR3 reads CASSSTPAGHEQFF.

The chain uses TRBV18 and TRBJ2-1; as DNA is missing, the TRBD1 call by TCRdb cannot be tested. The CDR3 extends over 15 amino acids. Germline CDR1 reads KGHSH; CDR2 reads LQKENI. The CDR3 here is CASSPGQGRYNEQFF.

CDR3 protein: CSGGTDTEAFF. This sequence joins TRBV29-1 and TRBJ1-1; TCRdb names TRBD1, which stays unverified in the absence of DNA. Germline-derived CDR1 and CDR2 are SQVTM and ANQGSEA. CDR3 length: 11 amino acids.

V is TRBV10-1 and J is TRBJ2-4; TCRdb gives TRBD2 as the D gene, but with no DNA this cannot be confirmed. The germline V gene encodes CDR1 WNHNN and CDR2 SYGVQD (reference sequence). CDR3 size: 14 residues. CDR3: CASTTGGGENIQYF.

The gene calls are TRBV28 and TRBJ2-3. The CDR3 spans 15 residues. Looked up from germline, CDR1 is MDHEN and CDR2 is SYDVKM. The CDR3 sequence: CASSSSLDLGDTQYF.

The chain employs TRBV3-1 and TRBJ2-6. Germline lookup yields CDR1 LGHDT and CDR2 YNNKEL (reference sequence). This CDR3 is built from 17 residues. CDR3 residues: CASSLGFSISGANVLTF.

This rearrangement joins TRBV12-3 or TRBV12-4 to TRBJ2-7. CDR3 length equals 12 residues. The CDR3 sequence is CASSPVRYEQYF.